This entry concerns a single T cell receptor (beta chain). Its antigen remains unknown. The same CDR3 is also encoded by other DNA sequences in this sample. V lost 3 bases to trimming and J lost 6 bases; unmatched junction nucleotides: 1. This CDR3 contains 12 residues. The germline gives CDR1 KGHSH, CDR2 LQKENI. Of the isolated RNA, all was reverse transcribed, and so the sequenced material was expressed TCRB transcripts. TCRdb's copy holds only in-frame clones and misses some; the assay was immunoSEQ multiplex PCR. Found here are about 150,000 clones, approximately 8.1% of them singletons; the top ten hold under 0.55%. Markers CD45RO/CCR7/CD25/CD127/CD95/CD27 served to sort CD4+ naive, central memory, regulatory and stem cell-like memory cells. These data originate in a study of beta chain features in type 1 diabetes. General study findings and limits: Since sequencing was performed on cDNA, cells with high TCR expression could be over-represented. Fewer insertions but more deletions were seen at VDJ junctions in type 1 diabetes patients. No resolution was reached here on whether HLA type influences TCRB rearrangement. Shorter TCRB CDR3s, moderately but significantly so, were found in Type 1 diabetes patients in all four CD4+ subsets.

This receptor was identified in a man between 18 and 29 years old with type 1 diabetes. Source material: central memory CD4+ T cells from blood. The chain joins TRBV18 to TRBJ2-7, with 8 bases identical to TRBD1. Written as DNA, the CDR3 is TGTGCCAGCTCACCGCAGGGGGCCGAGCAGTACTTC. Protein sequence: CASSPQGAEQYF.